A selection of T cell receptor beta chains follows, all from one sample in a study of T cell responses to AZD1222 COVID-19 vaccine. Sequenced by immunoSEQ multiplex PCR; TCRdb stores in-frame clones only, minus some. The sample shows about 110,000 clones, 75% to 95% of them seen only once. The source material was peripheral blood, sampled 28 days after the second AZD1222 dose. These receptor sequences come from an adult who received the AZD1222 COVID-19 vaccine. Each CDR3 is given with its conserved first and last residue. Each record gives: clone size, J gene, V gene, D gene, CDR3 DNA, CDR3 protein. D genes are given only for firm matches. A row's size may be missing; if present it is once, few, many or a size class.

size: .; J: TRBJ1-4; V: TRBV5-1; D: TRBD1; DNA: TGCGCCAGCAGCTTGGAACAGGGGTTTCAGGAAAAACTGTTTTTT; CDR3: CASSLEQGFQEKLFF
size: .; J: TRBJ1-3; V: TRBV6-5; D: .; DNA: TGTGCCAGCAGTTACGAGGGGTTTAACCGGAAAAACGCCATATATTTT; CDR3: CASSYEGFNRKNAIYF
size: once; J: TRBJ2-7; V: TRBV18; D: .; DNA: TGTGCCAGCTCACCAGGGACTTCCTACGAGCAGTACTTC; CDR3: CASSPGTSYEQYF
size: .; J: TRBJ1-2; V: TRBV6-5; D: .; DNA: TGTGCCAGCAGTTACAGAGGCAGCTCCTATGGCTACACCTTC; CDR3: CASSYRGSSYGYTF
size: .; J: TRBJ2-7; V: TRBV13; D: TRBD2; DNA: TGTGCCAGCAGCTTCAGACTAGCGGGGGGGTACGAGCAGTACTTC; CDR3: CASSFRLAGGYEQYF
size: .; J: TRBJ2-3; V: TRBV9; D: TRBD2; DNA: TGTGCCAGCAGCTATCGAGCGGGAGTAACAGATACGCAGTATTTT; CDR3: CASSYRAGVTDTQYF
size: .; J: TRBJ1-1; V: TRBV18; D: .; DNA: TGTGCCAGCTCACAACAGAAGGACAACACTGAAGCTTTCTTT; CDR3: CASSQQKDNTEAFF
size: .; J: TRBJ1-2; V: TRBV12-3/TRBV12-4; D: .; DNA: TGTGCCAGCAGCCCATCGGTCCTCTATGGCTACACCTTC; CDR3: CASSPSVLYGYTF
size: .; J: TRBJ1-6; V: TRBV30; D: TRBD1; DNA: TGTGCCTGGAGTGTCGGGACAGGTTATTCACCCCTCCACTTT; CDR3: CAWSVGTGYSPLHF
size: .; J: TRBJ1-5; V: TRBV28; D: TRBD1; DNA: TGTGCCAGCAGTTCCGGGACAGGGTTACAGCCCCAGCATTTT; CDR3: CASSSGTGLQPQHF
size: .; J: TRBJ2-7; V: TRBV10-3; D: .; DNA: TGTGCCATCAGTGAAAGACACAGAAGAAACTACGAGCAGTACTTC; CDR3: CAISERHRRNYEQYF
size: .; J: TRBJ2-7; V: TRBV3-1/TRBV3-2; D: .; DNA: TGTGCCAGCAGCCAAGACCAGCGCGAGCAGTACTTC; CDR3: CASSQDQREQYF
size: .; J: TRBJ2-1; V: TRBV7-2; D: TRBD2; DNA: TGTGCCAGCAGCTTAGTTCACGGGAGGGAGGAGTTCTTC; CDR3: CASSLVHGREEFF
size: .; J: TRBJ2-1; V: TRBV5-8; D: .; DNA: TGTGCCAGCAGCTTGGTGCAGGGGAATAAGCAGTTCTTC; CDR3: CASSLVQGNKQFF
size: .; J: TRBJ2-7; V: TRBV20-1; D: TRBD2; DNA: TGCAGTGCTTGGCGGGGGAACGAGCAGTACTTC; CDR3: CSAWRGNEQYF